This T cell receptor beta chain was captured by sequencing in a study of tumor-infiltrating lymphocytes in primary liver carcinoma (dated by TCRdb to 2017 to 2019). Study-level background: A few patients with histopathologically diagnosed primary liver carcinoma underwent surgical resection in China between 2015 and March 2016. Reproducibility between technical replicate repertoires was high, with correlation coefficients above 0.98 and mean shared-clone rates about 0.9. Hepatocellular carcinoma (four) or combined HCC and intrahepatic cholangiocarcinoma (one) was present in the five patients, who were three men and two women aged 30 to 69 years. Across five regions of each liver tumor, along with adjacent normal tissue and blood, the study brought together TCRbeta repertoire sequencing, expression microarrays and whole-exome sequencing. TCRbeta repertoire sequencing covered 35 specimens from 5 patients: 25 or so tumor regions, 5 adjacent noncancerous liver tissues and 5 peripheral blood samples. Roughly 3.5 to 8 million productive TCRbeta reads were obtained per sample, and no significant difference in read depth was found between tissue types. Tumors of the five patients were stage T1-T3 N0M0 with maximum diameters of roughly 4.2 to 10 cm. What the research found in general, with its limitations: Because only the TCR beta chain was sequenced and unpaired alpha chains were not captured, true repertoire diversity is likely underestimated. Bulk unsorted samples precluded comparing CD4+ and CD8+ T cell repertoires. Consistent with antigen-driven expansion, pairs of tumor regions showed higher repertoire overlap (mean about 35%) than either tumor-adjacent pairs (around 17%) or tumor-blood pairs (approximately 15%). With just 4 or 5 patients in the study, the authors point out that the findings should be validated in a larger study. The top 250 clones accounted for a significantly greater share of the repertoire in tumors than in blood (p = 0.039).

TRIzol reagent was used to extract blood RNA from unsorted whole blood, while the DNeasy Blood & Tissue kit provided the germline DNA. At the time of sampling, the patients were treatment-naive and had chronic HBV infection. Before surgery, around 4.2 milliliters of peripheral blood were collected into K2EDTA tubes. In the case of this clonotype: Its antigen is not yet known. The sample holds no much larger clone one base away, and base qualities are not on file.

As encoded in the germline V gene, CDR1 is ENHRY while CDR2 is SYGVKD. Relative to germline, V is 7 bases shorter and J is 5 bases shorter, with 9 bases between their ends. The CDR3 measures 13 amino acids from cysteine to phenylalanine. The kept DNA is CDR3 alone, 39 bases in frame from the first base. TCRbeta-specific cDNA was reverse-transcribed from about 520 ng total RNA using a constant-region primer and ProtoScript II reverse transcriptase. The TCRbeta libraries were prepared through three rounds of nested multiplex PCR following a slightly modified ARM-PCR procedure. Each of the first two PCR rounds ran for approximately 10 cycles using multiplex TRBV1-TRBV30 forward primers together with a Cbeta reverse primer. Sample barcodes and Illumina adapters were attached in a final 25-cycle PCR using Deep VentR polymerase. Amplicons of 200-500 bp were gel-purified with a QIAquick gel extraction kit before sequencing. The TCRbeta amplicons were sequenced with 250-bp paired-end reads on an Illumina HiSeq 2500. The source study handled its data this way. Reads were quality-trimmed with Trimmomatic v0.33, and paired reads were merged with FLASH v1.2.11 to recover full CDR3 sequences. V, D and J germline segments were assigned to the rearranged TCRbeta sequences by MiGEC v1.2.1b. VDJtools v1.0.0 computed clonotype statistics and Shannon-Wiener diversity indices. Except for diversity analysis, only the 250 most abundant clonotypes of each sample were used in subsequent analyses to reduce sampling bias. The raw public data were reprocessed by TCRdb itself: fastp quality trimming at Q25, MiXCR clonotype calling, in-frame beta chains only. CDR3 protein sequences are deduplicated, and each keeps its most common genes and DNA. The V and J calls follow TCRdb's processing rather than the paper's. The sample has about 350,000 distinct CDR3 sequences on record, less than 70% of them singletons. 5% to 6.5% of the sample is held by the ten biggest clonotypes.

The rearranged chain carries TRBV10-3 and TRBJ1-6; the D region possibly corresponds to TRBD1 (5 bases align). The specimen sequenced was peripheral blood. This TCR derives from a man in his forties with primary liver carcinoma and hepatitis B virus infection. In nucleotide form, the sequence is TGTGCCATCACAACAGGACATAATTCACCCCTCCACTTT. This codes for CAITTGHNSPLHF.